Detailed here is one T cell receptor (beta chain). Which antigen it targets is not known. No base qualities exist here, and no much larger clone lies one base off it. The data stem from a study of cytomegalovirus exposure and HLA in healthy donors (TCRdb year 2017). Study-level background: According to a later analysis, one platform produced both the approximately 110 validation repertoires and the 620 or so repertoires of the first cohort. The study was designed to test whether signatures of past pathogen exposure could be identified by cataloging public T cell receptors. A separate validation cohort of 100 to 150 different subjects was used in addition to the approximately 700-subject first cohort. To predict cytomegalovirus infection status, the study brought together high-throughput TCR immunosequencing, statistical association of individual TCRs with disease status, and machine learning. The paper's findings and limits, for the study overall: In vitro tests confirmed that a few of the cytomegalovirus-associated TCR beta chains recognize cytomegalovirus antigens. A later analysis found that TCRs clustered in the first cohort also tended to co-occur in the 100 to 150 validation repertoires, with approximately 93% of cluster scores above 0. Most TCR sequences were observed very rarely across donors, whereas some public TCRs were present in many individuals. The classifier was reported to diagnose cytomegalovirus status with high specificity and sensitivity in both the original and validation cohorts. The validation cohort had no HLA typing available for a later analysis, so co-occurrence within that cohort was assessed over all 130 or so repertoires. The authors suggested that the approach could potentially be generalized to other disease states and immunological phenotypes. A total of 150 to 200 TCR beta chains were listed by the study as associated with cytomegalovirus.

Library generation was performed with the immunoSEQ multiplex PCR assay. The original pipeline was this. A statistical classification framework was developed to diagnose cytomegalovirus status using the catalog of TCR beta chain sequences. As stored in TCRdb, this immuneACCESS dataset retains in-frame rearrangements with V and J assigned. A fraction of the clones does not appear; measured against another copy, unresolved V genes explain less than half of the discrepancy, and the remainder lacks a known reason. V, J and clone size are taken as reported in that table, and D and trimming were inferred from the DNA itself. The sample includes some 340,000 clones, with roughly 87% observed a single time. The ten largest make up approximately 1% of the sample. CDR1 SGHTA and CDR2 FQGTGA were looked up in the germline V gene. The cysteine opens and the phenylalanine closes a CDR3 of 16 amino acids. Kept here is only the CDR3 DNA, which spans 48 bases and is read in frame from base 1. Germline trimming amounts to 5 bases on V and 1 base on J, with 3 as the count of junction bases outside the gene matches.

The donors belonged to the validation cohort of 120 subjects, which was separate from the roughly 700-subject first cohort. The clonotype comes from a woman aged 30 to 39 in good health and CMV-seropositive. The rearranged segments are TRBV7-3 and TRBJ2-1; TRBD2 lines up with 12 middle nucleotides. The sequenced sample was PBMCs. The CDR3 corresponds to CASSPSGGASYNEQFF. The DNA sequence is TGTGCCAGCAGCCCTAGCGGGGGGGCATCCTACAATGAGCAGTTCTTC.